This T cell receptor (beta chain) was obtained from a study of identical twins. Study-wide results and limits: Conclusions leaned on cross-sectional statistical analysis and did not track the same donors over time. Out-of-frame beta chain sequences displayed weaker excess sharing between twins. Fewer insertions characterized abundant cord blood beta clonotypes, whereas memory repertoires showed none.

cDNA carried unique molecular identifiers, and a universal primer site was added by template switching. TCRdb reprocessed the 5' RACE reads with MiXCR, giving one entry per CDR3 protein. The sample has hundreds of thousands of distinct CDR3 sequences; roughly 6% are singletons. The CDR3 is made up of 12 amino acids. The germline CDR1 and CDR2 sequences are KGHDR and SFDVKD. Trimming took off 2 bases at V and 5 bases at J, with 5 bases between the two ends. This clonotype was recorded many times. Its antigen is not known. This receptor was identified in a young man in good health. Material: naive T cells sorted from blood. The genes are TRBV24-1 and TRBJ1-1; no clear D. The CDR3 here is CATSDYGTEAFF. CDR3 in DNA: TGTGCCACCAGTGATTACGGGACTGAAGCTTTCTTT.